These T cell receptor beta chains were read from a single sample in a study of beta chain features in type 1 diabetes. This table comes from immunoSEQ multiplex PCR, and its TCRdb copy is limited to in-frame clones, with some not included. Among over 200,000 clones listed, 11% were seen once. What was sequenced was naive CD4+ T cells from blood. These TCRs come from a man under 40 with type 1 diabetes. The CDR3 runs from the conserved cysteine through the conserved F or W. Each record gives: J gene, V gene, D gene, clone size, CDR3 protein, CDR3 DNA. D genes are given only for firm matches. Size is stated for part of the rows, as once, few or many counts, or as a class when the clone is expanded.

j_call: TRBJ1-5
v_call: TRBV7-2
d_call: -
clone_size: few
cdr3_aa: CASSSTSWGNQPQHF
cdr3_nt: TGTGCCAGCAGCTCGACAAGTTGGGGCAATCAGCCCCAGCATTTT

j_call: TRBJ2-5
v_call: TRBV29-1
d_call: -
clone_size: -
cdr3_aa: CSGRDRSRQETQYF
cdr3_nt: TGCAGCGGACGAGACAGGAGCCGCCAAGAGACCCAGTACTTC

j_call: TRBJ1-6
v_call: TRBV4-2
d_call: TRBD1
clone_size: few
cdr3_aa: CASSQDLAVGDRRHF
cdr3_nt: TGTGCCAGCAGCCAAGATCTAGCAGTTGGGGACAGGCGGCACTTT

j_call: TRBJ1-2
v_call: TRBV6-5
d_call: -
clone_size: -
cdr3_aa: CASSYRGTYGYTF
cdr3_nt: TGTGCCAGCAGTTACAGGGGTACCTATGGCTACACCTTC

j_call: TRBJ2-1
v_call: TRBV19
d_call: -
clone_size: few
cdr3_aa: CASSIEQGHSYNEQFF
cdr3_nt: TGTGCCAGTAGTATAGAGCAGGGGCACTCCTACAATGAGCAGTTCTTC

j_call: TRBJ2-7
v_call: TRBV4-1
d_call: TRBD1
clone_size: -
cdr3_aa: CASSQLDRDKNEQYF
cdr3_nt: TGCGCCAGCAGCCAGTTGGACAGGGACAAAAACGAGCAGTACTTC

j_call: TRBJ2-1
v_call: TRBV7-9
d_call: TRBD2
clone_size: -
cdr3_aa: CASSLGLAETMTQFF
cdr3_nt: TGTGCCAGCAGCCTGGGACTAGCGGAGACAATGACGCAGTTCTTC

j_call: TRBJ2-3
v_call: TRBV5-1
d_call: TRBD1
clone_size: few
cdr3_aa: CASSLDRADTQYF
cdr3_nt: TGCGCCAGCAGCCTGGACAGGGCAGATACGCAGTATTTT

j_call: TRBJ2-5
v_call: TRBV6-5
d_call: -
clone_size: few
cdr3_aa: CASSPGNLRETQYF
cdr3_nt: TGTGCCAGCAGCCCCGGGAACCTCAGGGAGACCCAGTACTTC

j_call: TRBJ1-1
v_call: TRBV25-1
d_call: -
clone_size: few
cdr3_aa: CASSGLPGLSLTVTEAFF
cdr3_nt: TGTGCCAGCAGTGGATTGCCGGGACTGAGTCTTACGGTCACTGAAGCTTTCTTT

j_call: TRBJ2-1
v_call: TRBV18
d_call: TRBD2
clone_size: -
cdr3_aa: CASSPTSGSSYNEQFF
cdr3_nt: TGTGCCAGCTCACCTACTAGCGGGAGCTCCTACAATGAGCAGTTCTTC